A single sample is the source of the 6 T cell receptor beta chains below, sequenced in a study of T cells in Graves' hyperthyroidism and ophthalmopathy. Researchers amplified the TCR beta CDR3 regions from RNA transcripts. Initially, a first-round RT-PCR of the TCR CDR3 employed the HTBI primer set. TCRdb re-called the multiplex PCR reads with MiXCR, one entry per CDR3 protein. The sample has some 420,000 distinct CDR3 sequences, approximately 13% seen once. Sample: blood. The receptors derive from a woman aged 18 to 35 with Graves' hyperthyroidism.

This clonotype was detected a few times. V usage is TRBV4-1 and J usage is TRBJ2-3; 8 bases agree with TRBD1. CDR1 is MGHRA and CDR2 is YSYEKL in the germline V gene. After removal of 5 bases from V and 0 bases from J, the junction contained 7 bases not matched to a gene. This CDR3 comprises 16 residues. CDR3 residues: CASSGENRGSTDTQYF. CDR3 nucleotide sequence: TGCGCCAGCAGCGGGGAGAACAGGGGGAGCACAGATACGCAGTATTTT.

Comments on this clonotype: This sequence may be a read error, since a much larger clone differs from it by one base. The chain recombines TRBV20-1 with TRBJ2-7, with TRBD1 identical over 7 bases. CDR1 and CDR2 (germline): DFQATT, SNEGSKA (reference sequence). J lost 4 bases, V lost 7 bases, and 7 bases had no gene match. The CDR3 length is 12 residues. The CDR3 spells CSVYRGEYEQYF. In DNA form, the CDR3 reads TGCAGTGTTTACAGGGGTGAATACGAGCAGTACTTC.

This clonotype was found many times. The chain couples TRBV13 to TRBJ2-2; D unclear. V was trimmed by 4 bases and J by 0 bases, leaving 9 bases between them. This CDR3 is 15 amino acids long. The germline V gene has CDR1 PRHDT and CDR2 FYEKMQ (reference sequence). CDR3 loop: CASSSSPTNTGELFF. CDR3 bases: TGTGCCAGCAGCTCCTCACCTACGAACACCGGGGAGCTGTTTTTT. The whole variable domain, filled in from reference TRBV13 and TRBJ2-2, reads AAGVIQSPRHLIKEKRETATLKCYPIPRHDTVYWYQQGPGQDPQFLISFYEKMQSDKGSIPDRFSAQQFSDYHSELNMSSLELGDSALYFCASSSSPTNTGELFFGEGSRLTVL.

This clonotype was observed a few times. V usage is TRBV9 and J usage is TRBJ2-1, with D tentatively TRBD1 (6 bases). Looked up from germline, CDR1 is SGDLS and CDR2 is YYNGEE. Deletions cut 0 bases from V and 6 bases from J, with 13 bases between. The CDR3 has 15 residues. This CDR3 reads CASSVDPTGRNEQFF. For the CDR3, the DNA is TGTGCCAGCAGCGTAGATCCGACAGGCCGCAATGAGCAGTTCTTC. Based on the CDR3 plus reference TRBV9 and TRBJ2-1, the full variable domain is DSGVTQTPKHLITATGQRVTLRCSPRSGDLSVYWYQQSLDQGLQFLIQYYNGEERAKGNILERFSAQQFPDLHSELNLSSLELGDSALYFCASSVDPTGRNEQFFGPGTRLTVL.

This clonotype was observed many times. This chain links TRBV28 with TRBJ2-2, with 7 bases aligning to TRBD2. The V and J ends lost 8 bases and 0 bases, in that order; junction bases with no gene match: 0. The CDR3 runs to 13 residues. CDR1 is MDHEN, CDR2 SYDVKM, per germline. The DNA for the CDR3 is TGTGCCAGCGGGAGGGCGAACACCGGGGAGCTGTTTTTT. Amino acid sequence: CASGRANTGELFF.

This clonotype was found a few times. The chain employs TRBV6-4 and TRBJ1-5; D may be TRBD1 (5 bases). V gave up 3 bases and J gave up 5 bases, with 8 bases separating them. This CDR3 has 13 residues. Germline CDR1 and CDR2: MRHNA and SNTAGT. The DNA for the CDR3 is TGTGCCAGCAGTGAGGGGGGTCATCAGCCCCAGCATTTT. It specifies CASSEGGHQPQHF.